Shown below are 20 T cell receptor beta chains from a single sample sequenced in a study of neurological immune-mediated disorders. MiXCR was run by TCRdb on the 5' RACE reads, yielding one entry per CDR3 protein. This table has 20,000 to 25,000 distinct CDR3 sequences, approximately 13% appearing once. Time point noted: technical triplicate 1. Specimen: CD4+ T cells from blood. All receptors come from a female donor with HTLV-1-associated myelopathy (HAM/TSP).

This clonotype showed up many times. The rearrangement links TRBV9 to TRBJ2-5; 12 bases match TRBD1. From germline, CDR1 is SGDLS and CDR2 YYNGEE. The V gene end was trimmed by 0 bases and the J gene end by 1 base; junction bases not matched to a gene: 7. The CDR3 loop spans 18 amino acids. The CDR3 spells CASSVGTGTGGGQETQYF. The CDR3 DNA is TGTGCCAGCAGCGTAGGGACCGGGACAGGGGGCGGCCAAGAGACCCAGTACTTC.

This clonotype is classed as medium-sized. V and J are TRBV5-1 and TRBJ1-2; D gene uncertain. With 4 bases removed from V and 4 bases from J, the gap between germline ends came to 11 bases. The CDR3 spans 13 residues. The germline gives CDR1 SGHRS, CDR2 YFSETQ. The CDR3 DNA sequence: TGCGCCAGCAGCAGCCGGGAGAGCTATGGCTACACCTTC. Encoded protein: CASSSRESYGYTF. The entire variable domain, with the rest obtained from reference TRBV5-1 and TRBJ1-2, is as follows: KAGVTQTPRYLIKTRGQQVTLSCSPISGHRSVSWYQQTPGQGLQFLFEYFSETQRNKGNFPGRFSGRQFSNSRSEMNVSTLELGDSALYLCASSSRESYGYTFGSGTRLTVV.

This clonotype appeared once. This chain links TRBV4-1 with TRBJ2-3; possible D gene TRBD2, 6 bases. Germline V gene data show CDR1 as MGHRA and CDR2 as YSYEKL. Trimming took 2 bases from V and 11 from J, leaving 20 bases between them. CDR3 length equals 15 residues. In nucleotides, the CDR3 is TGCGCCAGCAGCCAACGGGGGAGCTCCTACAATGAGCAGTATTTT. This codes for CASSQRGSSYNEQYF.

In this sample, this clonotype turned up many times. This chain connects TRBV7-2 to TRBJ2-7, with D possibly matching TRBD2 (7 bases). Germline CDR1 is SGHTA and CDR2 is FQGNSA. Deletions cut 5 bases from V and 2 bases from J, with 16 bases between. The CDR3 has 15 residues. The CDR3 is CASSPVGGAAYEQYF. DNA for the CDR3: TGTGCCAGCAGCCCGGTAGGGGGGGCGGCCTACGAGCAGTACTTC.

V gene TRBV5-1 combines with J gene TRBJ2-5; 7 bases are shared with TRBD2. V lost 3 bases and J lost 5; bases outside the gene matches: 7. CDR1 is SGHRS and CDR2 is YFSETQ in the germline V gene. This CDR3 has 14 amino acids. CDR3 region: CASSSEGRDETQYF. CDR3 DNA sequence: TGCGCCAGCAGCTCCGAGGGGAGGGACGAGACCCAGTACTTC.

This clonotype was counted many times. V is TRBV20-1 and J is TRBJ1-6; D ambiguous. Trimming took off 4 bases at V and 8 bases at J, with 15 bases between the two ends. The CDR3 runs to 14 residues. Germline assignment: CDR1 DFQATT and CDR2 SNEGSKA (reference sequence). In DNA form, the CDR3 reads TGCAGTGCTACGGCAGGCGTGGGTTATTCACCCCTCCACTTT. It encodes CSATAGVGYSPLHF.

Many counts were recorded for this clonotype. The V call is TRBV5-1, the J call TRBJ2-3; no reliable D call. Germline loops: CDR1 SGHRS, CDR2 YFSETQ. The CDR3 loop spans 11 amino acids. Trimming left V 3 bases short and J 4 bases short, with 3 bases between. CDR3 DNA sequence: TGCGCCAGCAGCTCGCCAGATACGCAGTATTTT. It encodes CASSSPDTQYF. Full variable domain (rest looked up from reference TRBV5-1 and TRBJ2-3): KAGVTQTPRYLIKTRGQQVTLSCSPISGHRSVSWYQQTPGQGLQFLFEYFSETQRNKGNFPGRFSGRQFSNSRSEMNVSTLELGDSALYLCASSSPDTQYFGPGTRLTVL.

This clonotype came up many times. The rearrangement uses TRBV6-6 and TRBJ2-7; TRBD2 aligns across 15 bases. J gave up 5 bases and V 2 bases, and 10 bases lay outside the gene matches. CDR1 and CDR2 (germline): MNHNY, SVGAGI (reference sequence). The CDR3 is 18 amino acids. The CDR3: CASSYPLPGTSGGNEQYF. CDR3 in DNA: TGTGCCAGCAGTTACCCTCTACCCGGGACTAGCGGGGGGAACGAGCAGTACTTC.

This clonotype was observed many times. The chain joins TRBV11-2 to TRBJ2-6, with 11 bases that match TRBD1. The CDR3 sequence is 17 residues long. The J segment lost 3 bases and the V segment lost 5 bases, leaving 6 bases of the junction unmatched. In germline, CDR1 is SGHAT, CDR2 FQNNGV. CDR3 residues: CASSPRTGGRGANVLTF. The CDR3 DNA is TGTGCCAGCAGCCCGAGGACAGGGGGCCGTGGGGCCAACGTCCTGACTTTC.

This clonotype appeared many times. This sequence joins TRBV5-6 and TRBJ1-5; D is unclear. Between the trimmed V and J ends, which lost 2 bases and 4 bases, there was a span of 10 bases. The CDR3 sequence is 14 residues long. Germline values: CDR1 SGHDT, CDR2 YYEEEE. CDR3 residues: CASSFSLGNQPQHF. CDR3 in DNA: TGTGCCAGCAGCTTTTCGTTAGGGAATCAGCCCCAGCATTTT.

This clonotype was picked up many times. The chain carries TRBV5-5 and TRBJ2-6; D is possibly TRBD1 (6 bases). The CDR3 runs 16 residues. V was trimmed by 4 bases and J by 0 bases, leaving 11 bases between them. Germline V gene data show CDR1 as SGHKS and CDR2 as YYEKEE (reference sequence). CDR3 region: CASSPYRDSGANVLTF. The CDR3 region has the DNA TGTGCCAGCAGCCCCTACAGGGACTCTGGGGCCAACGTCCTGACTTTC.

This clonotype was counted ten times or more. The rearrangement joins TRBV20-1 to TRBJ2-5, with D possibly matching TRBD2 (7 bases). V was trimmed by 0 bases and J by 5 bases, leaving 19 bases between them. The CDR3 runs to 16 residues. The V gene's germline CDR1 is DFQATT and CDR2 SNEGSKA (reference sequence). This CDR3 is CSAREGTGGTPETQYF. Written as DNA, the CDR3 is TGCAGTGCTAGAGAAGGGACGGGGGGCACCCCTGAGACCCAGTACTTC.

V usage is TRBV29-1 and J usage is TRBJ1-3, with D unresolved. The CDR3 covers 14 residues. Germline CDR1 is SQVTM and CDR2 is ANQGSEA. V lost 2 bases and J 4 bases, leaving 12 bases between the germline ends. Here the CDR3 reads CSVELGSSGNTIYF. In DNA form, the CDR3 reads TGCAGCGTTGAACTAGGGTCCTCAGGAAACACCATATATTTT.

This clonotype was counted at least ten times. At one end the junction does not follow the germline gene, possibly because of a read error. The chain combines TRBV11-2 with TRBJ1-1, with TRBD1 matching over 7 bases. The CDR3 totals 14 residues. CDR1 is SGHAT, CDR2 FQNNGV, per germline. The CDR3: CVSSSRTGNTEAFF. In nucleotides, the CDR3 is TGTGTCAGCAGCTCCCGGACAGGGAACACTGAAGCTTTCTTT. The complete variable domain, with remaining parts taken from reference TRBV11-2 and TRBJ1-1, reads EAGVAQSPRYKIIEKRQSVAFWCNPISGHATLYWYQQILGQGPKLLIQFQNNGVVDDSQLPKDRFSAERLKGVDSTLKIQPAKLEDSAVYLCVSSSRTGNTEAFFGQGTRLTVV.

Only a few counts were recorded for this clonotype. CDR3 coding DNA: TGTGCCAGCACACAAGAGACCCAGTACTTC. Translation gives CASTQETQYF. The rearrangement uses TRBV2 and TRBJ2-5, with D unclear. CDR3 length equals 10 residues. Germline CDR1 is SNHLY and CDR2 is FYNNEI. Deletions cut 7 bases from V and 2 bases from J, with 2 bases between.

The chain recombines TRBV5-1 with TRBJ2-5; no reliable D call. V shed 2 bases and J shed 4 bases, with 3 bases lying between them. The CDR3 totals 11 residues. Germline loops: CDR1 SGHRS, CDR2 YFSETQ. The CDR3 loop reads CASSFSETQYF. Written as DNA, the CDR3 is TGCGCCAGCAGCTTCTCAGAGACCCAGTACTTC.

At least ten counts were recorded for this clonotype. The genes are TRBV28 and TRBJ1-1, with D unresolved. Trimming removed 7 bases from V and 1 base from J, with 10 bases in between. Germline values: CDR1 MDHEN, CDR2 SYDVKM. The CDR3 length is 13 residues. CDR3 sequence reads: CASIVRGNTEAFF. The CDR3 region has the DNA TGTGCCAGCATAGTCCGGGGGAACACTGAAGCTTTCTTT. The whole variable domain, remainder taken from reference TRBV28 and TRBJ1-1, is DVKVTQSSRYLVKRTGEKVFLECVQDMDHENMFWYRQDPGLGLRLIYFSYDVKMKEKGDIPEGYSVSREKKERFSLILESASTNQTSMYLCASIVRGNTEAFFGQGTRLTVV.

This clonotype was picked up many times. The rearrangement links TRBV20-1 to TRBJ2-5; maybe TRBD1 (6 bases). The germline V gene has CDR1 DFQATT and CDR2 SNEGSKA (reference sequence). CDR3 size: 15 residues. V was clipped by 6 bases and J by 4 bases, with 21 bases between them. CDR3: CSAPVPPGARETQYF. CDR3 sequence (DNA): TGCAGTGCGCCGGTGCCACCAGGGGCTCGAGAGACCCAGTACTTC.

This clonotype was recorded many times. The chain recombines TRBV7-9 with TRBJ2-7; no reliable D call. Trimming stripped 3 bases from V and 2 bases from J, with 14 bases between. This CDR3 region has 15 residues. Germline V CDR1 and CDR2: SEHNR, FQNEAQ (reference sequence). The CDR3 loop reads CASSFGRPPAYEQYF. In nucleotides, the CDR3 is TGTGCCAGCAGCTTCGGACGGCCTCCGGCCTACGAGCAGTACTTC.

This clonotype was picked up many times. This sequence joins TRBV29-1 and TRBJ2-7; TRBD1 matches 12 bases. The V segment lost 6 bases and the J segment 5 bases; nucleotides outside the gene matches: 5. CDR3 length: 13 residues. Germline lookup yields CDR1 SQVTM and CDR2 ANQGSEA. DNA of the CDR3: TGCAGCGTGGGGACAGGGGGCTACAACGAGCAGTACTTC. As protein: CSVGTGGYNEQYF.